The rows below give T cell receptor beta chains drawn from one sample of a study of Graves' ophthalmopathy and Graves' hyperthyroidism. TCRdb independently ran MiXCR on the multiplex PCR reads; one entry per CDR3 protein. The table includes about 740,000 distinct CDR3 sequences, 35% to 50% detected once. Sequencing input: peripheral blood. The receptors derive from an adult man with Graves' ophthalmopathy. Both conserved end residues are part of each CDR3. A D gene is named only where the DNA matches it firmly. Clone size is not always given. Where it is, it says once, few, many or a class for expanded clones.

TRBV29-1	few	TRBJ2-2	TRBD1	CSVMDRVDTGELFF	TGCAGCGTGATGGACAGGGTGGACACCGGGGAGCTGTTTTTT
TRBV20-1	NA	TRBJ2-5	NA	CSASREMNTQYF	TGCAGTGCTAGTCGGGAGATGAACACCCAGTACTTC
TRBV29-1	few	TRBJ2-2	NA	CSVEPRGRTGELFF	TGCAGCGTTGAGCCGAGAGGGCGGACCGGGGAGCTGTTTTTT
TRBV29-1	NA	TRBJ2-1	TRBD2	CSVGAGGYNEQFF	TGCAGCGTTGGAGCGGGAGGCTACAATGAGCAGTTCTTC
TRBV20-1	NA	TRBJ2-7	TRBD1	CSDWDSPSYEQYF	TGCAGTGACTGGGACAGCCCTTCCTACGAGCAGTACTTC
TRBV9	NA	TRBJ1-2	TRBD1	CASSNSGGSYGYTF	TGTGCCAGCAGTAACTCAGGGGGCAGTTATGGCTACACCTTC
TRBV10-3	NA	TRBJ1-1	TRBD1	CASAPGQRNTEAFF	TGTGCCAGCGCACCGGGACAGAGGAACACTGAAGCTTTCTTT
TRBV7-8	NA	TRBJ1-2	TRBD1	CASSPPQGNYGYTF	TGTGCCAGCAGCCCACCACAGGGGAACTATGGCTACACCTTC
TRBV7-9	NA	TRBJ1-2	NA	CASSLVQGSGYGYTF	TGTGCCAGCAGCTTAGTACAGGGCTCGGGCTATGGCTACACCTTC
TRBV15	many	TRBJ1-3	NA	CATSPYEKSGNTIYF	TGTGCCACCAGCCCCTACGAGAAATCTGGAAACACCATATATTTT
TRBV25-1	NA	TRBJ1-2	NA	CARDNVQVDGYTF	TGTGCTAGAGATAATGTACAGGTCGATGGCTACACCTTC
TRBV2	few	TRBJ2-5	TRBD2	CASSWREGQETQYF	TGTGCCAGCAGTTGGCGGGAGGGCCAAGAGACCCAGTACTTC
TRBV7-9	NA	TRBJ1-1	TRBD1	CASSPLTGHAFF	TGTGCCAGCAGCCCATTGACAGGGCACGCTTTCTTT
TRBV7-9	NA	TRBJ2-7	NA	CASSARHPPTYEQYF	TGTGCCAGCAGCGCCAGACACCCACCGACCTACGAGCAGTACTTC
TRBV20-1	NA	TRBJ2-3	TRBD2	CSASTVAGVDTQYF	TGCAGTGCTAGTACGGTAGCGGGAGTGGATACGCAGTATTTT
TRBV19	NA	TRBJ1-1	TRBD1	CASSIGTGGSAEAFF	TGTGCCAGTAGTATAGGTACAGGGGGCAGCGCTGAAGCTTTCTTT
TRBV20-1	few	TRBJ1-1	NA	CSARDPNRARMNTEAFF	TGCAGTGCTAGAGATCCCAACAGGGCTCGAATGAACACTGAAGCTTTCTTT
TRBV19	few	TRBJ1-5	NA	CASTTVSGSRNNQPQHF	TGTGCCAGTACCACCGTATCGGGGTCAAGAAACAATCAGCCCCAGCATTTT
TRBV4-2	NA	TRBJ2-3	TRBD2	CASSRASGRITDTQYF	TGTGCCAGCAGCCGAGCTAGCGGGAGGATCACAGATACGCAGTATTTT
TRBV6-5	NA	TRBJ2-7	TRBD2	CASKTSGSAYEQYF	TGTGCCAGCAAAACTAGCGGGAGCGCCTACGAGCAGTACTTC
TRBV12-3/TRBV12-4	NA	TRBJ1-6	NA	CASSLGQGLYNSPLHF	TGTGCCAGCAGTTTGGGCCAAGGTCTCTATAATTCACCCCTCCACTTT
TRBV6-4	NA	TRBJ1-6	NA	CASSYSWGAPDSPLHF	TGTGCCAGCAGTTACTCGTGGGGTGCGCCGGATTCACCCCTCCACTTT
TRBV25-1	few	TRBJ1-5	NA	CASSPLGSNQPQHF	TGTGCCAGCTCACCACTAGGGTCGAATCAGCCCCAGCATTTT
TRBV7-9	NA	TRBJ2-3	NA	CASSLYTGSTDTQYF	TGTGCCAGCAGCTTATATACAGGGTCCACAGATACGCAGTATTTT
TRBV9	once	TRBJ1-2	NA	CASSQDVAGSVYGYTF	TGTGCCAGCAGCCAAGATGTAGCAGGGTCGGTCTATGGCTACACCTTC
TRBV25-1	few	TRBJ2-6	NA	CASRTPNSGANVLTF	TGTGCCAGCAGAACTCCCAACTCTGGGGCCAACGTCCTGACTTTC
TRBV10-3	NA	TRBJ2-7	TRBD2	CAISGREDGGGPPGEQYF	TGTGCCATCAGTGGTAGAGAGGATGGCGGGGGACCACCCGGCGAGCAGTACTTC
TRBV7-9	many	TRBJ1-1	TRBD1	CASSPSGTGGGEAFF	TGTGCCAGCAGCCCTTCCGGGACAGGGGGCGGTGAAGCTTTCTTT
TRBV7-3	NA	TRBJ1-5	TRBD1	CASSPRDRGRFSNQPQHF	TGTGCCAGCAGCCCACGGGACAGGGGGCGGTTTAGCAATCAGCCCCAGCATTTT
TRBV15	many	TRBJ1-1	TRBD1	CATSKQGNVNTEAFF	TGTGCCACCAGCAAACAGGGGAACGTGAACACTGAAGCTTTCTTT
TRBV15	NA	TRBJ2-6	TRBD1	CATSRDRQGKVLTF	TGTGCCACCAGCAGGGACAGGCAGGGAAAGGTCCTGACTTTC
TRBV9	NA	TRBJ1-6	TRBD1	CASNWDSNSPLHF	TGTGCCAGCAATTGGGACAGTAATTCACCCCTCCACTTT
TRBV25-1	once	TRBJ2-7	NA	CASRKGNSYEQYF	TGTGCCAGCAGGAAAGGGAACAGCTACGAGCAGTACTTC
TRBV2	NA	TRBJ2-2	TRBD1	CTSRTGSITGELFF	TGTACCAGCAGGACAGGCTCCATCACCGGGGAGCTGTTTTTT
TRBV9	once	TRBJ1-1	TRBD1	CASSFTETGGSEAFF	TGTGCCAGCAGCTTTACCGAGACAGGGGGCTCTGAAGCTTTCTTT
TRBV2	many	TRBJ2-7	TRBD1	CASSDRGMIEEQYF	TGTGCCAGCAGCGACAGGGGAATGATCGAGGAGCAGTACTTC
TRBV7-9	few	TRBJ2-2	NA	CASSLWVGELFF	TGTGCCAGCAGCTTATGGGTCGGGGAGCTGTTTTTT
TRBV11-3	many	TRBJ2-7	NA	CASSLGQDYEQYF	TGTGCCAGCAGCTTAGGACAGGACTACGAGCAGTACTTC
TRBV10-1	few	TRBJ1-4	NA	CASSLITGVQFEKLFF	TGTGCCAGCAGTTTAATAACGGGGGTTCAGTTTGAAAAACTGTTTTTT
TRBV7-9	many	TRBJ2-5	TRBD1	CASSQETGRETQYF	TGCGCCAGCAGCCAAGAGACAGGGCGGGAGACCCAGTACTTC
TRBV2	few	TRBJ2-5	NA	CASSEDAGMETQYF	TGTGCCAGCAGTGAAGATGCAGGGATGGAGACCCAGTACTTC
TRBV7-3	NA	TRBJ2-7	TRBD2	CASSLPSPQERELYEQYF	TGTGCCAGCAGCTTACCATCCCCGCAGGAGCGGGAGTTATACGAGCAGTACTTC
TRBV20-1	NA	TRBJ2-3	NA	CSATGGLPDTQYF	TGCAGTGCCACGGGCGGGTTGCCAGATACGCAGTATTTT
TRBV7-9	many	TRBJ1-3	NA	CASSPRRGPNSGNTIYF	TGTGCCAGCAGCCCCAGGCGCGGGCCCAACTCTGGAAACACCATATATTTT
TRBV2	few	TRBJ1-5	NA	CASSFRGSVPQHF	TGTGCCAGCAGTTTCAGGGGTTCAGTGCCCCAGCATTTT
TRBV25-1	NA	TRBJ2-2	TRBD1	CASSAMTQGDTGELFF	TGTGCCAGCAGCGCGATGACCCAGGGGGACACCGGGGAGCTATTTTTT
TRBV9	few	TRBJ2-2	NA	CASTYRADGTGELFF	TGTGCCAGCACGTACCGGGCCGACGGCACCGGGGAGCTGTTTTTT